These 17 T cell receptor beta chains originate from one sample sequenced in a study of shared clonotypes between healthy human individuals. TCRdb's table, derived via immunoSEQ multiplex PCR, lists solely in-frame clones and lacks some. The table shows some 1,100,000 clones, with approximately 80% occurring only once. Material: memory CD4+ T cells from PBMCs. Subset: CD45RA-negative fraction. The source is a man between 18 and 29 years old in good health. Some clones in this sample may be carry-over from other donors' samples.

In this sample, this clone turned up many times. The genes are TRBV18 and TRBJ1-2; 8 bases line up with TRBD1. V was clipped by 2 bases and J by 8 bases; unmatched bases: 4. CDR3 length: 13 residues. Germline V gene lookup returns CDR1 KGHSH and CDR2 LQKENI. The CDR3 DNA sequence: TGTGCCAGCTCACCAGGGACAGGTCAGGGCTACACCTTC. Encoded protein: CASSPGTGQGYTF.

J is TRBJ1-4 and V is TRBV29-1; D unresolved. The CDR3 runs 13 residues. Germline V gene sequence: CDR1 SQVTM, CDR2 ANQGSEA. V was cut by 3 bases and J by 3 bases, with 8 bases left in between. CDR3 bases: TGCAGCGTTGATGAGGGAGCTAATGAAAAACTGTTTTTT. It encodes CSVDEGANEKLFF.

With regard to this clone: Other DNA sequences in the sample encode the same CDR3. The chain is built from TRBV18 and TRBJ2-5; D is unclear. CDR3 length: 13 amino acids. The ends were cut back, 0 bases at V and 5 bases at J, with 7 bases in the middle. Germline V gene data show CDR1 as KGHSH and CDR2 as LQKENI. The CDR3 loop is CASSPPSSETQYF. The CDR3, as DNA: TGTGCCAGCTCACCACCTTCTTCGGAGACCCAGTACTTC.

The chain combines TRBV10-1 with TRBJ2-7; no firm D call. V shed 6 bases and J shed 4 bases, with 16 bases lying between them. Germline CDR1 reads WNHNN; CDR2 reads SYGVQD (reference sequence). This CDR3 has 14 residues. The CDR3 coding sequence is TGCGCCAGCAGCCGTTCCTTATCCCCGTACGAGCAGTACTTC. Translating gives CASSRSLSPYEQYF.

This clone was seen a few times. The V gene is TRBV7-8, the J gene TRBJ1-1; D unresolved. Germline CDR1 and CDR2: SGHVS and FQNEAQ. The germline V and J ends were trimmed by 4 bases and 3 bases, with 6 bases remaining between them. This CDR3 region has 12 residues. The CDR3 nucleotides read TGTGCCAGCAGCTCTCCAGACACTGAAGCTTTCTTT. It codes for CASSSPDTEAFF.

CDR3 residues: CASSPRTSGTHKNIQYF. The CDR3 DNA is TGTGCCAGCAGTCCAAGGACTAGCGGGACCCACAAAAACATTCAGTACTTC. The rearrangement uses TRBV27 and TRBJ2-4, with 12 bases lining up with TRBD2. After removal of 5 bases from V and 3 bases from J, the junction contained 8 bases not matched to a gene. This CDR3 comprises 17 residues. From germline, CDR1 is MNHEY and CDR2 SMNVEV (reference sequence).

CDR3 bases: TGTGCCAGCAGTGAAGGGGCGGGGGACAACCCCTACGAGCAGTACTTC. The encoded protein is CASSEGAGDNPYEQYF. The V gene is TRBV6-1, the J gene TRBJ2-7; a possible D gene is TRBD2 (7 bases). This CDR3 is 16 amino acids long. Trimming stripped 1 base from V and 2 bases from J, with 15 bases between. Germline V gene sequence: CDR1 MNHNS, CDR2 SASEGT.

The chain joins TRBV28 to TRBJ2-5; 8 bases match TRBD2. Germline V gene sequence: CDR1 MDHEN, CDR2 SYDVKM. CDR3 length equals 14 residues. Unmatched junction bases numbered 8, after V lost 9 bases and J lost 2 bases. CDR3 DNA: TGTGCCAGTCTCACTAGCGGTAGACAAGAGACCCAGTACTTC. Translated, it gives CASLTSGRQETQYF.

This clone was detected only once. The rearrangement joins TRBV5-1 to TRBJ1-3; 8 positions match TRBD1. The V gene end was trimmed by 4 bases and the J gene end by 4 bases; junction bases not matched to a gene: 16. The CDR3 has 18 residues. CDR1 and CDR2 from the germline V gene are SGHRS and YFSETQ. The CDR3 here is CASSLEPGGAKSGNTIYF. The CDR3 coding sequence is TGCGCCAGCAGCCTTGAGCCAGGGGGCGCAAAATCCGGAAACACCATATATTTT.

The V and J genes are TRBV18 and TRBJ1-1; D remains ambiguous. CDR3 size: 15 residues. Between the trimmed V and J ends, which lost 5 bases and 3 bases, there was a span of 16 bases. Germline lookup yields CDR1 KGHSH and CDR2 LQKENI. CDR3 nucleotide sequence: TGTGCCAGCTCAAGTGGACTGCCTGGGTACACTGAAGCTTTCTTT. Its translation: CASSSGLPGYTEAFF.

This chain links TRBV28 with TRBJ1-1; a possible D gene is TRBD1 (6 bases). Germline CDR1 MDHEN, CDR2 SYDVKM. The V gene lost 2 bases and the J gene lost 0 bases, with 10 bases spanning the gap. CDR3 length: 15 amino acids. This CDR3 is CASSLTGQLNTEAFF. The DNA for the CDR3 is TGTGCCAGCAGTTTAACCGGACAGCTGAACACTGAAGCTTTCTTT.

This clone was observed a handful of times. This chain's CDR3 is CASSLAGRGSGYTF. The CDR3 bases are TGTGCCAGCAGCTTAGCAGGGAGAGGGAGTGGCTACACCTTC. The chain combines TRBV11-2 with TRBJ1-2; TRBD1 might be the D (5 bases). CDR1 and CDR2 from the germline V gene are SGHAT and FQNNGV. The ends were cut back, 1 base at V and 7 bases at J, with 13 bases in the middle. The CDR3 extends over 14 amino acids.

This chain links TRBV7-3 with TRBJ1-4, with TRBD1 as a possible D gene (6 bases). The CDR3 contains 16 residues. The germline V gene has CDR1 SGHTA and CDR2 FQGTGA. Trimming took off 5 bases at V and 2 bases at J, with 15 bases between the two ends. CDR3 in amino acids: CASSKLRQATNEKLFF. In nucleotides, the CDR3 is TGTGCCAGCAGCAAACTTAGACAGGCCACTAATGAAAAACTGTTTTTT.

V and J are TRBV5-1 and TRBJ2-2; TRBD1 aligns across 12 bases. Unmatched junction bases numbered 6, after V lost 4 bases and J lost 5 bases. The CDR3 is made up of 16 amino acids. The germline V gene has CDR1 SGHRS and CDR2 YFSETQ. CDR3 sequence: CASSPGTGGDTGELFF. The CDR3 region has the DNA TGCGCCAGCAGCCCAGGGACAGGGGGCGATACCGGGGAGCTGTTTTTT. The full variable domain, with the rest looked up from reference TRBV5-1 and TRBJ2-2, is KAGVTQTPRYLIKTRGQQVTLSCSPISGHRSVSWYQQTPGQGLQFLFEYFSETQRNKGNFPGRFSGRQFSNSRSEMNVSTLELGDSALYLCASSPGTGGDTGELFFGEGSRLTVL.

Comments on this clone: This sample includes further DNA sequences coding for the same CDR3. The V gene is TRBV7-9, the J gene TRBJ2-7, with 7 bases identical to TRBD1. The CDR3 has 14 residues. Germline CDR1 reads SEHNR; CDR2 reads FQNEAQ (reference sequence). The trim removed 2 bases at V and 0 bases at J, leaving 1 base unmatched. Here the CDR3 reads CASSLSGGSYEQYF. The CDR3 nucleotides are TGTGCCAGCAGCTTATCAGGGGGCTCCTACGAGCAGTACTTC.

This clone occurred a few times. J is TRBJ2-3 and V is TRBV29-1; D not certain. The CDR3 length is 14 residues. CDR1 SQVTM and CDR2 ANQGSEA come from the germline V gene. V was clipped by 0 bases and J by 6 bases, with 13 bases between them. The CDR3 spells CSVEDLDPGDTQYF. For the CDR3, the DNA is TGCAGCGTTGAAGATTTGGACCCTGGGGATACGCAGTATTTT.

V is TRBV5-1 and J is TRBJ2-1; D tentatively reads TRBD1 or TRBD2 (6 bases each). With 5 bases removed from V and 3 bases from J, the gap between germline ends came to 21 bases. Germline V gives CDR1 SGHRS, CDR2 YFSETQ. The CDR3 is 17 amino acids. As DNA, the CDR3 is TGCGCCAGCAGTTCAAAGTCGGGGGCAGGAAACTACAATGAGCAGTTCTTC. Its protein product is CASSSKSGAGNYNEQFF.